The present T cell receptor (beta chain) was sequenced within a study of breast tumors, draining lymph nodes, adjacent tissues. CDR1 and CDR2 (germline): SGHKS, YYEKEE (reference sequence). CDR3 length: 15 amino acids. V lost 3 bases, J lost 5 bases, and 6 bases stayed unmatched. This clonotype has ten or more counts. Axillary draining lymph nodes of breast cancer patients supplied the node samples. Via MiXCR, TCRdb re-called the multiplex PCR reads, giving one row per CDR3 protein. Of 200,000 or so distinct CDR3 sequences in the sample, roughly 31% are singletons; the top ten hold 4.3%. This TCR came from a female donor with breast cancer. Some clones in this sample may be carry-over from other donors' samples. Material for sequencing was axillary lymph node tissue. V usage is TRBV5-5 and J usage is TRBJ1-2, with 11 bases aligning to TRBD1. CDR3 protein: CASSSTGQGGYGYTF. In DNA form, the CDR3 reads TGTGCCAGCAGCTCCACGGGACAGGGGGGTTATGGCTACACCTTC.